The source of this TCR beta chain is a study of control samples from healthy donors and cancer patients. With V trimmed by 6 bases and J by 4 bases, 11 bases remained unmatched. The CDR3 spans 16 residues. Germline V gene lookup returns CDR1 KGHSH and CDR2 LQKENI. Profiling relied on immunoSEQ multiplex PCR, and the TCRdb table lists in-frame clones only, not all of them. In the table there are around 17,000 clones, around nine tenths of which are singletons. V gene TRBV18 combines with J gene TRBJ1-4, with TRBD1 matching over 7 bases. The sequenced sample was PBMCs. This clonotype originated in a man in his fifties or sixties with head and neck cancer. CDR3 in DNA: TGTGCCAGCTCGCTGCATACCGGGACAGATAATGAAAAACTGTTTTTT. Protein: CASSLHTGTDNEKLFF. The entire variable domain, with the rest obtained from reference TRBV18 and TRBJ1-4, is as follows: NAGVMQNPRHLVRRRGQEARLRCSPMKGHSHVYWYRQLPEEGLKFMVYLQKENIIDESGMPKERFSAEFPKEGPSILRIQQVVRGDSAAYFCASSLHTGTDNEKLFFGSGTQLSVL.